The sequence of this T cell receptor (beta chain) was determined in a study of blood T cell repertoires in COVID-19. Study information: Sample material is recorded as cDNA or gDNA derived from T cells, B-cell-depleted T cells, or PBMCs.

The data were produced by immunoSEQ multiplex PCR, yet TCRdb's version contains in-frame clones alone and is incomplete. The sample contains 250,000 to 350,000 clones, roughly 86% of which appear only once. Participants came from under 30 US areas, aged about 18 to 89 years. The clonotype comes from a woman between 18 and 30 years old who had recovered from COVID-19. The sample comprised PBMCs or T cells enriched from blood (not recorded which).

The CDR3 nucleotides read TGTGCCACCAGTGATGGTGCCCCGGGGACTGAAGCTTTCTTT. Amino acid sequence: CATSDGAPGTEAFF. The chain carries TRBV24-1 and TRBJ1-1; D gene unclear. V was clipped by 3 bases and J by 5 bases, with 12 bases between them. The CDR3 has 14 amino acids. Germline CDR1 reads KGHDR; CDR2 reads SFDVKD.